Shown below are 14 T cell receptor beta chains from a single sample sequenced in a study of cytomegalovirus exposure and HLA in healthy donors. 13 Jbeta primers and 60 Vbeta primers were used for the PCR. Sequencing was performed with immunoSEQ multiplex PCR; in TCRdb, only in-frame clones are kept and a portion is missing. The sample lists about 96,000 clones, approximately 74% occurring once. The specimen sequenced was PBMCs. These receptors all come from a woman in her seventies in good health and CMV-seropositive.

Here the CDR3 DNA reads TGTGCCAGCAGCTTAAACCCTAGCGGTTACAATGAGCAGTTCTTC. As protein: CASSLNPSGYNEQFF. This chain connects TRBV7-3 to TRBJ2-1, with TRBD2 matching over 7 bases. The germline gives CDR1 SGHTA, CDR2 FQGTGA. CDR3 length: 15 amino acids. V was pared by 1 base and J by 4 bases, with 4 bases of the junction left unmatched.

V and J are TRBV7-3 and TRBJ1-1; 9 bases are a match to TRBD1. V lost 2 bases to trimming and J lost 5 bases; unmatched junction nucleotides: 6. This CDR3 is built from 15 residues. Germline CDR1 and CDR2: SGHTA and FQGTGA. The CDR3 nucleotides are TGTGCCAGCAGCTTATTGGACAGGGGTGGTACTGAAGCTTTCTTT. Its translation: CASSLLDRGGTEAFF.

The chain has TRBV27 and TRBJ2-1, with 12 bases that match TRBD2. V lost 8 bases, J lost 0 bases, and 8 bases stayed unmatched. The V gene's germline CDR1 is MNHEY and CDR2 SMNVEV (reference sequence). The CDR3 runs 17 residues. This chain's CDR3 is CASSGTSGRSSYNEQFF. The CDR3 DNA reads as TGTGCCAGCTCCGGGACTAGCGGGCGAAGCTCCTACAATGAGCAGTTCTTC.

The V call is TRBV6-6, the J call TRBJ1-1; 8 bases map to TRBD1. From germline, CDR1 is MNHNY and CDR2 SVGAGI (reference sequence). The CDR3 extends over 15 amino acids. The trim removed 4 bases at V and 10 bases at J, leaving 14 bases unmatched. CDR3 loop: CASSSTHTQGEAAFF. As DNA, the CDR3 is TGTGCCAGCAGTTCGACCCACACACAGGGGGAAGCAGCTTTCTTT.

A few counts support this clone. CDR3 amino acids: CASSLAGEQFF. The CDR3 DNA sequence: TGTGCCAGCAGCTTAGCCGGTGAGCAGTTCTTC. V is TRBV11-1 and J is TRBJ2-1; no clear D. CDR1 and CDR2 (germline): SGHAT, FQDESV (reference sequence). There are 11 residues in the CDR3. The ends were cut back, 0 bases at V and 9 bases at J, with 3 bases in the middle.

The chain joins TRBV10-3 to TRBJ1-4; D is unclear. Germline V gene sequence: CDR1 ENHRY, CDR2 SYGVKD. CDR3 size: 14 residues. Trimming cost V 2 bases and J 8 bases, with 12 bases left between them. CDR3 in DNA: TGTGCCATCAGTGAGATGGGTGCAGGAGAAAAACTGTTTTTT. This translates into CAISEMGAGEKLFF.

This clone was observed a handful of times. This chain connects TRBV5-1 to TRBJ2-2; 15 bases map to TRBD2. The CDR3 has 18 amino acids. From germline, CDR1 is SGHRS and CDR2 YFSETQ. With V trimmed by 4 bases and J by 1 base, 5 bases remained unmatched. CDR3 loop: CASSQGLAGGQNTGELFF. CDR3 coding DNA: TGCGCCAGCAGCCAGGGACTAGCGGGAGGACAGAACACCGGGGAGCTGTTTTTT.

Notes on this clone: An end of the junction differs from the germline gene, which may be a read error. The chain carries TRBV7-7 and TRBJ2-1; 13 nucleotides agree with TRBD2. Germline-derived CDR1 and CDR2 are SSHAT and FNYEAQ (reference sequence). The CDR3 runs 16 residues. The CDR3, as DNA: TGTGCTAGCAGCTATACTAGCGGGGGGGCATACAATGAGCAGTTCTTC. Translating gives CASSYTSGGAYNEQFF.

The J gene is TRBJ2-7, the V gene TRBV5-1; TRBD1 agrees at 9 bases. Germline loops: CDR1 SGHRS, CDR2 YFSETQ. The length of the CDR3 is 14 residues. V was clipped by 0 bases and J by 5 bases; unmatched bases: 3. The CDR3 DNA sequence: TGCGCCAGCAGCTTGGGACAGGGGGTCCACGAGCAGTACTTC. It is translated as CASSLGQGVHEQYF. The full variable domain, in which reference TRBV5-1 and TRBJ2-7 provide the parts outside the CDR3, is KAGVTQTPRYLIKTRGQQVTLSCSPISGHRSVSWYQQTPGQGLQFLFEYFSETQRNKGNFPGRFSGRQFSNSRSEMNVSTLELGDSALYLCASSLGQGVHEQYFGPGTRLTVT.

The chain is built from TRBV10-1 and TRBJ2-5; 7 nucleotides match TRBD2. The length of the CDR3 is 15 residues. Germline V gene sequence: CDR1 WNHNN, CDR2 SYGVQD (reference sequence). The V segment lost 1 base and the J segment 5 bases; nucleotides outside the gene matches: 7. CDR3: CASSEYPGGWETQYF. CDR3 DNA: TGCGCCAGCAGTGAGTACCCGGGAGGATGGGAGACCCAGTACTTC.

The chain links TRBV6-1 to TRBJ2-3, with TRBD2 identical over 9 bases. Looked up from germline, CDR1 is MNHNS and CDR2 is SASEGT. There are 15 residues in the CDR3. Trimming cost V 0 bases and J 7 bases; bases outside gene matches: 5. CDR3 region: CASSEAASGRNTQYF. For the CDR3, the DNA is TGTGCCAGCAGTGAAGCAGCGAGCGGGAGGAATACGCAGTATTTT.

This clone is judged medium-sized. The genes are TRBV7-6 and TRBJ2-1, with a weak D call TRBD1 (6 bases). The V end was cut by 2 bases, the J end by 0 bases, with 8 bases between. The CDR3 covers 15 residues. CDR1 and CDR2 from the germline V gene are SGHVS and FNYEAQ. The CDR3 nucleotides read TGTGCCAGCAGCTTAATAGGGGGCTCCTACAATGAGCAGTTCTTC. This sequence encodes CASSLIGGSYNEQFF. The full variable domain, with the rest looked up from reference TRBV7-6 and TRBJ2-1, is GAGVSQSPRYKVTKRGQDVALRCDPISGHVSLYWYRQALGQGPEFLTYFNYEAQQDKSGLPNDRFSAERPEGSISTLTIQRTEQRDSAMYRCASSLIGGSYNEQFFGPGTRLTVL.

CDR3 in DNA: TGTGCCAGCAGCCCCCCCCAGTCGAGGGAGACCCAGTACTTC. Encoded protein: CASSPPQSRETQYF. This chain uses TRBV7-9 with TRBJ2-5; no definite D call. CDR3 length equals 14 residues. V shed 5 bases and J shed 5 bases, with 15 bases lying between them. Germline CDR1 reads SEHNR; CDR2 reads FQNEAQ (reference sequence).

The rearrangement uses TRBV27 and TRBJ1-1; TRBD1 might be the D (6 bases). This CDR3 contains 14 residues. From germline, CDR1 is MNHEY and CDR2 SMNVEV (reference sequence). The ends were cut back, 5 bases at V and 6 bases at J, with 16 bases in the middle. CDR3 region: CASSTPLQGAEAFF. DNA for the CDR3: TGTGCCAGCAGTACCCCCCTACAGGGCGCTGAAGCTTTCTTT.